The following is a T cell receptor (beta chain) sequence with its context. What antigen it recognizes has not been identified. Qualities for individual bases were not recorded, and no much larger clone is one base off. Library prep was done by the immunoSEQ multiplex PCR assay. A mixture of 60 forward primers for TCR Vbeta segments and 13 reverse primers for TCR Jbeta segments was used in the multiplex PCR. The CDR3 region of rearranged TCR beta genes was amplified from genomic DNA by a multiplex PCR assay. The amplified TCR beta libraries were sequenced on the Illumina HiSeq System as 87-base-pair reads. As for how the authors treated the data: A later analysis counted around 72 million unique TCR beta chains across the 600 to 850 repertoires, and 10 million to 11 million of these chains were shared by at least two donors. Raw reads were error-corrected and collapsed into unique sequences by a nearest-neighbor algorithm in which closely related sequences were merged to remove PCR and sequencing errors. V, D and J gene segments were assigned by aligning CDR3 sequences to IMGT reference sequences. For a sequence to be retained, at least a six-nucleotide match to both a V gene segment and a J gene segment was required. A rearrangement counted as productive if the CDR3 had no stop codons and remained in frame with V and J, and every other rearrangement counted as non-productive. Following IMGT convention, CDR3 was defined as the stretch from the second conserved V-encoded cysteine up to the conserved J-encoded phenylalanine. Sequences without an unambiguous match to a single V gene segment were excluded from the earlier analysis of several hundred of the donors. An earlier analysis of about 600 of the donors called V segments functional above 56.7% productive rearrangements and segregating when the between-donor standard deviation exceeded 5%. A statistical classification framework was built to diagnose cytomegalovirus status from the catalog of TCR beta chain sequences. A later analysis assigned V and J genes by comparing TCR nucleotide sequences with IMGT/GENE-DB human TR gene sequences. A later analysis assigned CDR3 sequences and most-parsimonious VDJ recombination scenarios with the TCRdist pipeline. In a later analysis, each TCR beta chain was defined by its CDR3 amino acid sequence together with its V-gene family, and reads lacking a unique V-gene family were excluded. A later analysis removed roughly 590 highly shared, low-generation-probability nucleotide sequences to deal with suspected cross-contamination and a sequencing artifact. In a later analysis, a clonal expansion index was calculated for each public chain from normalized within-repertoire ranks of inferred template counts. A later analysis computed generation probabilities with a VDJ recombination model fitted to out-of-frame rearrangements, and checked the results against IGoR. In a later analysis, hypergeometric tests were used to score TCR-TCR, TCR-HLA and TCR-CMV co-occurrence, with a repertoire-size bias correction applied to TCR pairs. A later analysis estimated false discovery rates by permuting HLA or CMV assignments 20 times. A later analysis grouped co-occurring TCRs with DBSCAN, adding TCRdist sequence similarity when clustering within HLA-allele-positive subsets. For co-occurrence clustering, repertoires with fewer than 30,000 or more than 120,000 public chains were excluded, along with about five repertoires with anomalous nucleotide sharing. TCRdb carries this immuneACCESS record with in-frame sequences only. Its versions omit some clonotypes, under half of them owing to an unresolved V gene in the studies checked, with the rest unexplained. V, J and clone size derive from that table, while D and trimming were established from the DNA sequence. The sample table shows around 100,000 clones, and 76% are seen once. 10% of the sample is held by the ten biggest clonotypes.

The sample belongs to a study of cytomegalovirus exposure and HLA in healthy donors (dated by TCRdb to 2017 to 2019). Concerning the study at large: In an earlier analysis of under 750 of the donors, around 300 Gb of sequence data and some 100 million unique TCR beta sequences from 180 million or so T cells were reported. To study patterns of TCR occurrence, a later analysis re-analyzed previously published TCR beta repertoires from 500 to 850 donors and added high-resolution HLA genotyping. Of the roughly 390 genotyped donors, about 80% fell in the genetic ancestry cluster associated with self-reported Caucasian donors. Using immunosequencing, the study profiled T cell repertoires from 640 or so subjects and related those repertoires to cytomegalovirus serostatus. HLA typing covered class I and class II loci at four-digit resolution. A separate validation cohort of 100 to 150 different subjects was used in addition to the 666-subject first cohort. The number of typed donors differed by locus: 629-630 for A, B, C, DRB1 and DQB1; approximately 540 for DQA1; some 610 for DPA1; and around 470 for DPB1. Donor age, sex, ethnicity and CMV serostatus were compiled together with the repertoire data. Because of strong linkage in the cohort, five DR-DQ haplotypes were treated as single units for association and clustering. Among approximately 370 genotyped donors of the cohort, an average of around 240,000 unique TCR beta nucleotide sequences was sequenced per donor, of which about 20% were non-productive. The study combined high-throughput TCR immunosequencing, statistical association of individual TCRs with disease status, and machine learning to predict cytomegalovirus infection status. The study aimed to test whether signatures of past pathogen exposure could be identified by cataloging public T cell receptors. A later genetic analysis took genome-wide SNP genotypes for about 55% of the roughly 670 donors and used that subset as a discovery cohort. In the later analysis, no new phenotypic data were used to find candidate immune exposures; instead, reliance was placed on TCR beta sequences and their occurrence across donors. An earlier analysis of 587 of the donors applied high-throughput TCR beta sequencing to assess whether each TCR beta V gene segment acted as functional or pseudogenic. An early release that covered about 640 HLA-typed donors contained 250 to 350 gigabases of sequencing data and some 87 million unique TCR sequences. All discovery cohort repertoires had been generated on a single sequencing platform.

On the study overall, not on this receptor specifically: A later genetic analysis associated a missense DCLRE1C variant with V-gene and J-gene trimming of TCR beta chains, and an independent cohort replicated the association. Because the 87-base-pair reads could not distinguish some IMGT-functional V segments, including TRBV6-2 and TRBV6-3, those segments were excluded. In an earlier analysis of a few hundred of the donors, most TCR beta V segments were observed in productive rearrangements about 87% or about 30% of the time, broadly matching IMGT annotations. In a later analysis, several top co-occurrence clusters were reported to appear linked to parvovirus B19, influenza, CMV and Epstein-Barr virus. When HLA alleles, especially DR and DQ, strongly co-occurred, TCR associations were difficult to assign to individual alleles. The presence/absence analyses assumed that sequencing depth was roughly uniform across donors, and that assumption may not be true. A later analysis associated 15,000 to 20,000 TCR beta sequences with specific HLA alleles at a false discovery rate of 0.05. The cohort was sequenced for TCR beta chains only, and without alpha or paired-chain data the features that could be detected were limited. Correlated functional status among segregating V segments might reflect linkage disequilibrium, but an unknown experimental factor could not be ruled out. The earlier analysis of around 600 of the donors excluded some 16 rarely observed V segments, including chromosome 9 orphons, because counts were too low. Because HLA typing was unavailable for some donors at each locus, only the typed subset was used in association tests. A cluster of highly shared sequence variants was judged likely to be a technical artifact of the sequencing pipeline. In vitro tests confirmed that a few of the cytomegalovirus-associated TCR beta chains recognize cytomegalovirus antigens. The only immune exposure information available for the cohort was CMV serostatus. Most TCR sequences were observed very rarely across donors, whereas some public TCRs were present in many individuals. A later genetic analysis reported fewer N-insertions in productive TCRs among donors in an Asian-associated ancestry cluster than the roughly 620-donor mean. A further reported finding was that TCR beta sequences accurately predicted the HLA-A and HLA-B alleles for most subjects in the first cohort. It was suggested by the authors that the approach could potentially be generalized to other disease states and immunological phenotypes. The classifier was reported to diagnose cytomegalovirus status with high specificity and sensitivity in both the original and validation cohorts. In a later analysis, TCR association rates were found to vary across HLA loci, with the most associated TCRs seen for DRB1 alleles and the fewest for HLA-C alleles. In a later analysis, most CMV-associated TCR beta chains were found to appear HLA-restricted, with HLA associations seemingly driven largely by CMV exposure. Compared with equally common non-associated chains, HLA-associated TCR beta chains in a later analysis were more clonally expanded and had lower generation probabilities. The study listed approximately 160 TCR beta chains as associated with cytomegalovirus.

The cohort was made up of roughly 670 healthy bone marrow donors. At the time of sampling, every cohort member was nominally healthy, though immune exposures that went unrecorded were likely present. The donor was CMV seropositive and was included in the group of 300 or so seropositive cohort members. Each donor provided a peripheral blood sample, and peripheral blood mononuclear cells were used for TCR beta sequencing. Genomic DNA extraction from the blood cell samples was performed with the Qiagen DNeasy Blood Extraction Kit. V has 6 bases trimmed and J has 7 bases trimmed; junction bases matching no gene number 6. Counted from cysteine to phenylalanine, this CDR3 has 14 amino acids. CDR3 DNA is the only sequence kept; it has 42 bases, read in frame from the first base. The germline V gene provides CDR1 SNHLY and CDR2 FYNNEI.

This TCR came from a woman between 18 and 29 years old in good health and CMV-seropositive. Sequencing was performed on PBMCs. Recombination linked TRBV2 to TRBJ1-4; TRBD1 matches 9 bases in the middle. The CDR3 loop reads CASSEQGAGEKLFF. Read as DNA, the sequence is TGTGCCAGCAGCGAACAGGGGGCAGGTGAAAAACTGTTTTTT.